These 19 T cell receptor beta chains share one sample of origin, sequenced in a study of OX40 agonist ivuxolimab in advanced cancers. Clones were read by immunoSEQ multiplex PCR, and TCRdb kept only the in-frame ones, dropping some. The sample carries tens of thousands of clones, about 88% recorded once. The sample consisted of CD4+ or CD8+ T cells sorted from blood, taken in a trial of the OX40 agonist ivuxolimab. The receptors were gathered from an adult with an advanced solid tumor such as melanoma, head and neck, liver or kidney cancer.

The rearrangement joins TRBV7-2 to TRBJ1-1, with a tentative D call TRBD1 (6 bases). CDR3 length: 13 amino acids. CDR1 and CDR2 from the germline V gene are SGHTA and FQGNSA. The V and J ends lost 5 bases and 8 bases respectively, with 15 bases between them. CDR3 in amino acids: CASSPLPGQEAFF. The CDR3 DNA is TGTGCCAGCAGCCCACTCCCGGGACAAGAAGCTTTCTTT. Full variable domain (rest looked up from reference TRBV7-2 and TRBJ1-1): GAGVSQSPSNKVTEKGKDVELRCDPISGHTALYWYRQSLGQGLEFLIYFQGNSAPDKSGLPSDRFSAERTGGSVSTLTIQRTQQEDSAVYLCASSPLPGQEAFFGQGTRLTVV.

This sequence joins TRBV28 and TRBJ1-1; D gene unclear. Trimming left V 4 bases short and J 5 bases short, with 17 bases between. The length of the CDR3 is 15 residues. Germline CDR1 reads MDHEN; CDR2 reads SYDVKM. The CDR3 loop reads CASSSSGGVVTEAFF. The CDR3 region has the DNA TGTGCCAGCAGTTCCTCAGGAGGAGTGGTGACTGAAGCTTTCTTT. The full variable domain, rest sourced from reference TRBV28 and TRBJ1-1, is DVKVTQSSRYLVKRTGEKVFLECVQDMDHENMFWYRQDPGLGLRLIYFSYDVKMKEKGDIPEGYSVSREKKERFSLILESASTNQTSMYLCASSSSGGVVTEAFFGQGTRLTVV.

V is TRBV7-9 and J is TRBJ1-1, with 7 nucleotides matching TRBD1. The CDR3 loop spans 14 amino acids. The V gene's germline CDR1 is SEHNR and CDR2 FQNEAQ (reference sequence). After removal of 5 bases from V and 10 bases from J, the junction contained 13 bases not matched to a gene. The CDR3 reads CASSPQETGLIAFF. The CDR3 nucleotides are TGTGCCAGCAGCCCGCAGGAGACAGGGCTTATAGCTTTCTTT.

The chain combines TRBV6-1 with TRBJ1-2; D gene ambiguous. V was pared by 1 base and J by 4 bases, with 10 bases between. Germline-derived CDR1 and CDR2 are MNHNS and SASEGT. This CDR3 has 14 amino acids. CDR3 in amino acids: CASSEDRGFYGYTF. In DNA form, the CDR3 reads TGTGCCAGCAGTGAAGATCGGGGTTTCTATGGCTACACCTTC.

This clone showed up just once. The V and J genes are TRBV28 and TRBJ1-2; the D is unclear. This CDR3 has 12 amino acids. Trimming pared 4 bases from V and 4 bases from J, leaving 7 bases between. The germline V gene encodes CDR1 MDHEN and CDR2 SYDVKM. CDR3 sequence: CASSSVSYGYTF. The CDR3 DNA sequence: TGTGCCAGCAGTTCAGTAAGCTATGGCTACACCTTC.

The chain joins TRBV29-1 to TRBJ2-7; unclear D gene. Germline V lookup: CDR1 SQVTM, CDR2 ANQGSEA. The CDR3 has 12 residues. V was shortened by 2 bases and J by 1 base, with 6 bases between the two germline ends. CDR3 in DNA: TGCAGCGTTGAACAGGATTCCTACGAGCAGTACTTC. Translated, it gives CSVEQDSYEQYF.

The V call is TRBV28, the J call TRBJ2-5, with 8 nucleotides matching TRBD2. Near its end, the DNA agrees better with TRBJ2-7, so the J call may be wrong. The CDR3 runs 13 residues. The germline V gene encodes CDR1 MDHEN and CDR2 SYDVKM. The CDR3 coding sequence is TGTGCCAGCAATATAGACAGCGGGGGCGAGCAGTACTTC. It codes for CASNIDSGGEQYF.

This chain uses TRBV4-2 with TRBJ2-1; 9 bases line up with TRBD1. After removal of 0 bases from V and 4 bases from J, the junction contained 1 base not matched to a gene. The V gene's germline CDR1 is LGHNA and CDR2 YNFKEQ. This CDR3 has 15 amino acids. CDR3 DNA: TGTGCCAGCAGCCAAGAGACAGGGGGGTACAATGAGCAGTTCTTC. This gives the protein CASSQETGGYNEQFF.

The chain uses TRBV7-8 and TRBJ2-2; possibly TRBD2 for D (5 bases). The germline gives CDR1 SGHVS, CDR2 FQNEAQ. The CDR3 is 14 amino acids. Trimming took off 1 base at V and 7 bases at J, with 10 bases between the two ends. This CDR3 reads CASSLGTGSGELFF. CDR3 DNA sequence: TGTGCCAGCAGCTTAGGGACGGGAAGCGGGGAGCTGTTTTTT.

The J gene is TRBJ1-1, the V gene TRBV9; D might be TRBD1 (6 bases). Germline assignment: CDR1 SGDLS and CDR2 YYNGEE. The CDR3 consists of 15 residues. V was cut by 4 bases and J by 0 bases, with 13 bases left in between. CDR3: CASSPQTGMNTEAFF. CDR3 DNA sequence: TGTGCCAGCAGCCCTCAAACAGGGATGAACACTGAAGCTTTCTTT.

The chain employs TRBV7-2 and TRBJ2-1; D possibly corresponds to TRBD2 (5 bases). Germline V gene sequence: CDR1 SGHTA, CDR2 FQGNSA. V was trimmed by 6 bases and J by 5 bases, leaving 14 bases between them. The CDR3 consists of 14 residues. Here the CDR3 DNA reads TGTGCCAGCAGACCAAATCTCGGGAACAATGAGCAGTTCTTC. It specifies CASRPNLGNNEQFF.

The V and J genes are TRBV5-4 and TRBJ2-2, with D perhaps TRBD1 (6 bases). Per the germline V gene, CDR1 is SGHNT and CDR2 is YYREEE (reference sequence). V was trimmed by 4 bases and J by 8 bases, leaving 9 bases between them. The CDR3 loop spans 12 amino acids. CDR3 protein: CASSLDRGELFF. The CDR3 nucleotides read TGTGCCAGCAGCCTGGACAGAGGGGAGCTGTTTTTT.

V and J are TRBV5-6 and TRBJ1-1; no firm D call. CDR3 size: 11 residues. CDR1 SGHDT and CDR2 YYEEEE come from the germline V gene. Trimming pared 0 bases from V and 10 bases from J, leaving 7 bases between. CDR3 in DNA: TGTGCCAGCAGCTTGGACGGCTTAGCTTTCTTT. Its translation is CASSLDGLAFF.

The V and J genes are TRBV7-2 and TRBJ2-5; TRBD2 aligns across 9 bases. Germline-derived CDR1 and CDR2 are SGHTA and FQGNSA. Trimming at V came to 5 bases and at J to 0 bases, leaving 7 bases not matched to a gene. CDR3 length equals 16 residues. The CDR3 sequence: CASSRGRGGYQETQYF. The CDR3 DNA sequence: TGTGCCAGCAGCCGCGGGAGGGGCGGATACCAAGAGACCCAGTACTTC.

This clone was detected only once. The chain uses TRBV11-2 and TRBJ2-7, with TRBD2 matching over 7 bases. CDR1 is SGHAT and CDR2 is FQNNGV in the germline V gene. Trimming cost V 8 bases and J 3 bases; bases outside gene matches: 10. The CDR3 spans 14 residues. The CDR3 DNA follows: TGTGCCAGCGTTGGGGGGGGAATTAGCTACGAGCAGTACGTC. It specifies CASVGGGISYEQYV.

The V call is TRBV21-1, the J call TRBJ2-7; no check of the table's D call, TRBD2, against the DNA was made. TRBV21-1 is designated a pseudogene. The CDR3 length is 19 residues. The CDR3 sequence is CASSKGIGVLRGAPYEQYV. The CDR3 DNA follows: TGTGCCAGCAGCAAAGGGATAGGGGTCCTGCGGGGGGCCCCCTACGAGCAGTACGTC.

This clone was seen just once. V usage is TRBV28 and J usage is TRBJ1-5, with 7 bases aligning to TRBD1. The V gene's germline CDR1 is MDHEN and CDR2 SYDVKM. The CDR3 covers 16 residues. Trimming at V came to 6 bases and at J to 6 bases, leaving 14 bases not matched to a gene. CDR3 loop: CASSTDQRGLIQPQHF. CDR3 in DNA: TGTGCCAGCAGCACCGATCAGAGGGGGCTTATTCAGCCCCAGCATTTT.

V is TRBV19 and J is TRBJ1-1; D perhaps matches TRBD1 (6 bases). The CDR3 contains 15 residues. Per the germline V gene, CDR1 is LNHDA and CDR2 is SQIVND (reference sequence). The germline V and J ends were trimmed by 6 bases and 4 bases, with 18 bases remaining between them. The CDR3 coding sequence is TGTGCCAGTAGGAGGGAACAGGGTGGTGCCACTGAAGCTTTCTTT. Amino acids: CASRREQGGATEAFF.

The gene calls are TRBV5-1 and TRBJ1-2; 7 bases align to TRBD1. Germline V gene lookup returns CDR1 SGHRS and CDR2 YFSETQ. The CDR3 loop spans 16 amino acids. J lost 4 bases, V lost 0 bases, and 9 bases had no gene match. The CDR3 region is CASSLAPGQNFYGYTF. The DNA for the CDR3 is TGCGCCAGCAGCTTGGCTCCGGGACAGAACTTCTATGGCTACACCTTC.